This T cell receptor beta chain was identified during a study of blood T cell repertoires in COVID-19. About the research overall: In each case, the material was cDNA or gDNA derived from T cells, B-cell-depleted T cells, or PBMCs.

Original processing methods: From reference gene primer amplification, estimates of nucleated cell counts were derived. TCRdb keeps only in-frame clones here, not all; method: immunoSEQ multiplex PCR. V and J calls and clone size are copied from that table; D and trimming were computed from the DNA. The sample has tens of thousands of clones; nearly 90% are singletons. Germline lookup yields CDR1 LNHDA and CDR2 SQIVND (reference sequence). This CDR3 is 20 amino acids long. J gave up 3 bases and V 1 base, and 18 bases lay outside the gene matches. The sequencing sample was made of peripheral blood. The chain recombines TRBV19 with TRBJ2-5, with 9 bases aligning to TRBD2. This receptor was identified in a man between 45 and 60 years old with active COVID-19. CDR3 DNA: TGTGCCAGTAGTATAGTCGTTCCCTCCTCTCTAGCGGGACACAAAGAGACCCAGTACTTC. Translation gives CASSIVVPSSLAGHKETQYF. Full variable domain (remainder filled in from reference TRBV19 and TRBJ2-5): DGGITQSPKYLFRKEGQNVTLSCEQNLNHDAMYWYRQDPGQGLRLIYYSQIVNDFQKGDIAEGYSVSREKKESFPLTVTSAQKNPTAFYLCASSIVVPSSLAGHKETQYFGPGTRLLVL.